Each of the 18 T cell receptor beta chains below was sequenced from the same sample in a study of cytomegalovirus exposure and HLA in healthy donors. The primer mix had 60 Vbeta and 13 Jbeta primers. Generated by immunoSEQ multiplex PCR, the TCRdb table keeps only in-frame clones and is missing some. The sample includes about 160,000 clones, over 60% of them seen just once. The source material was PBMCs. Receptor source: a woman in her thirties in good health and CMV-seronegative.

This chain joins TRBV9 and TRBJ2-5; a weak D match, TRBD2 (5 bases). The CDR3 consists of 13 residues. Trimming took off 7 bases at V and 4 bases at J, with 14 bases between the two ends. The germline gives CDR1 SGDLS, CDR2 YYNGEE. DNA of the CDR3: TGTGCCAGCGGCCCTCAGGCGGGAGAGACCCAGTACTTC. Its protein product is CASGPQAGETQYF.

This clone came up once. Other DNA sequences from this sample encode an identical CDR3 as well. The J gene is TRBJ1-1, the V gene TRBV5-4; D gene ambiguous. Looked up from germline, CDR1 is SGHNT and CDR2 is YYREEE (reference sequence). This CDR3 is built from 14 residues. V was pared by 4 bases and J by 0 bases, with 10 bases between. CDR3 protein: CASSLSLMNTEAFF. Written as DNA, the CDR3 is TGTGCCAGCAGCCTGTCCCTAATGAACACTGAAGCTTTCTTT.

The chain employs TRBV5-1 and TRBJ2-7; a weak D match, TRBD1 (5 bases). Germline CDR1 is SGHRS and CDR2 is YFSETQ. V was cut by 0 bases and J by 6 bases, with 19 bases left in between. The CDR3 totals 16 residues. CDR3 in DNA: TGCGCCAGCAGCTTGGAAGGGGCGCGAAGGTTGGGCGAGCAGTACTTC. This encodes CASSLEGARRLGEQYF.

The CDR3 DNA follows: TGTGCCAGCAGTGACTCGAATCGGGGCGGGGAGCTGTTTTTT. Its protein is CASSDSNRGGELFF. V usage is TRBV6-4 and J usage is TRBJ2-2; perhaps TRBD2 as D (5 bases). Germline-derived CDR1 and CDR2 are MRHNA and SNTAGT. The V end was cut by 0 bases, the J end by 7 bases, with 9 bases between. CDR3 length equals 14 residues.

The gene calls are TRBV30 and TRBJ1-4; weak D call: TRBD1 (5 bases). Looked up from germline, CDR1 is GTSNPN and CDR2 is SVGIG (reference sequence). This CDR3 spans 13 amino acids. The germline V and J ends were trimmed by 3 bases and 15 bases, with 20 bases remaining between them. The CDR3 sequence: CAWRRKETVGVFF. The CDR3 DNA follows: TGTGCCTGGAGGAGAAAGGAGACAGTTGGGGTGTTTTTT.

This clone was found a few times. V and J are TRBV28 and TRBJ1-2; D is perhaps TRBD1 (6 bases). Trimming took 7 bases from V and 8 from J, leaving 23 bases between them. The CDR3 has 15 residues. Looked up from germline, CDR1 is MDHEN and CDR2 is SYDVKM. The CDR3 DNA reads TGTGCCAGCACCTTGAGCTGGGACATGAATAAGGGCTACACCTTC. Protein: CASTLSWDMNKGYTF.

In its sample, this clone was seen once. V and J are TRBV6-5 and TRBJ2-5, with D maybe TRBD1 (6 bases). The DNA end is more similar to TRBJ2-7, so the J call may be wrong. The germline V gene has CDR1 MNHEY and CDR2 SVGAGI. The CDR3 consists of 14 residues. The CDR3 nucleotides read TGTGCCAGCAGCAGGACAGCGAACTCCTACGAGCAGTACTTC. Translation gives CASSRTANSYEQYF.

The chain employs TRBV5-1 and TRBJ1-2, with TRBD1 as a possible D gene (6 bases). CDR3 length: 13 amino acids. V was shortened by 0 bases and J by 6 bases, with 9 bases between the two germline ends. The germline V gene has CDR1 SGHRS and CDR2 YFSETQ. CDR3 in amino acids: CASSLGQEDGYTF. The CDR3 DNA sequence: TGCGCCAGCAGCTTGGGACAGGAAGATGGCTACACCTTC. Together with reference TRBV5-1 and TRBJ1-2, the CDR3 gives the full variable domain: KAGVTQTPRYLIKTRGQQVTLSCSPISGHRSVSWYQQTPGQGLQFLFEYFSETQRNKGNFPGRFSGRQFSNSRSEMNVSTLELGDSALYLCASSLGQEDGYTFGSGTRLTVV.

This chain links TRBV19 with TRBJ2-3; 9 bases are shared with TRBD2. Germline lookup yields CDR1 LNHDA and CDR2 SQIVND (reference sequence). This CDR3 has 17 residues. The V segment lost 7 bases and the J segment 7 bases; nucleotides outside the gene matches: 18. The CDR3 DNA reads TGTGCCAGTATAGGATTAGCGGGGGCAAACCCAGGAAATACGCAGTATTTT. It translates to CASIGLAGANPGNTQYF. Drawing the rest from reference TRBV19 and TRBJ2-3, the complete variable domain is DGGITQSPKYLFRKEGQNVTLSCEQNLNHDAMYWYRQDPGQGLRLIYYSQIVNDFQKGDIAEGYSVSREKKESFPLTVTSAQKNPTAFYLCASIGLAGANPGNTQYFGPGTRLTVL.

This clone was detected a few times. The chain couples TRBV6-5 to TRBJ2-2, with D perhaps TRBD1 (6 bases). Germline CDR1 MNHEY, CDR2 SVGAGI. V was cut by 9 bases and J by 7 bases, with 9 bases left in between. The CDR3 is 11 residues long. The DNA for the CDR3 is TGTGCCAGTCGGACAGTCGGGGAGCTGTTTTTT. Residues: CASRTVGELFF.

This clone was detected only a few times. This chain joins TRBV19 and TRBJ1-3; TRBD1 aligns across 7 bases. The CDR3 loop spans 19 amino acids. Germline-derived CDR1 and CDR2 are LNHDA and SQIVND (reference sequence). V shed 3 bases and J 0 bases; nucleotides not matched to a gene: 14. The CDR3 sequence: CASSMTGPISGASGNTIYF. The CDR3 bases are TGTGCCAGTAGTATGACAGGGCCAATTTCGGGAGCCTCTGGAAACACCATATATTTT.

The chain employs TRBV4-1 and TRBJ1-5; a weak D match, TRBD1 (5 bases). CDR3 length: 16 amino acids. Trimming took off 2 bases at V and 6 bases at J, with 17 bases between the two ends. Germline V gives CDR1 MGHRA, CDR2 YSYEKL. CDR3 coding DNA: TGCGCCAGCAGCCAACCCGGGGGGAGGCGAGGTCAGCCCCAGCATTTT. Translated: CASSQPGGRRGQPQHF.

The V call is TRBV19, the J call TRBJ2-7; weak D call: TRBD2 (5 bases). Germline values: CDR1 LNHDA, CDR2 SQIVND (reference sequence). There are 15 residues in the CDR3. Trimming took 5 bases from V and 0 from J, leaving 14 bases between them. The CDR3 DNA follows: TGTGCCAGTAGTCGGGAACAGACCTACTCCTACGAGCAGTACTTC. It encodes CASSREQTYSYEQYF.

This chain joins TRBV7-9 and TRBJ1-2; tentative D call: TRBD1 (6 bases). V was shortened by 5 bases and J by 4 bases, with 17 bases between the two germline ends. Germline values: CDR1 SEHNR, CDR2 FQNEAQ (reference sequence). The CDR3 extends over 15 amino acids. Here the CDR3 DNA reads TGTGCCAGCAGCGCAGAGGGGGGGGAGGCCTATGGCTACACCTTC. It is translated as CASSAEGGEAYGYTF.

The chain carries TRBV15 and TRBJ2-1; maybe TRBD1 (6 bases). The CDR3 runs to 16 residues. Trimming took 3 bases from V and 0 from J, leaving 12 bases between them. Germline V gives CDR1 LNHNV, CDR2 YYDKDF (reference sequence). In DNA form, the CDR3 reads TGTGCCACCAGCAGGAACAGGGTCGGCTCCTACAATGAGCAGTTCTTC. It codes for CATSRNRVGSYNEQFF.

The chain carries TRBV29-1 and TRBJ1-2, with D perhaps matching TRBD1 (5 bases). Trimming took 3 bases from V and 7 from J, leaving 15 bases between them. This CDR3 comprises 13 residues. Germline values: CDR1 SQVTM, CDR2 ANQGSEA. Written as DNA, the CDR3 is TGCAGCGTTGATTATCTGGGGAGGGGTGGCTACACCTTC. Its protein product is CSVDYLGRGGYTF.

CDR3 coding DNA: TGTGCCAGCAGGGGGGGGTCGTTGCAGTTTCTCAATCAGCCCCAGCATTTT. This gives the protein CASRGGSLQFLNQPQHF. This rearrangement joins TRBV28 to TRBJ1-5; TRBD1 is a possible D gene (5 bases). The CDR3 consists of 17 residues. The germline gives CDR1 MDHEN, CDR2 SYDVKM. Trimming cost V 6 bases and J 3 bases, with 21 bases left between them.

The rearrangement joins TRBV27 to TRBJ2-5, with TRBD2 matching over 14 bases. The CDR3 totals 18 residues. V lost 2 bases, J lost 2 bases, and 7 bases stayed unmatched. Germline V CDR1 and CDR2: MNHEY, SMNVEV (reference sequence). The CDR3 region has the DNA TGTGCCAGCAGTTTAGGCCACCGGACTAGCGGGGGGCAAGAGACCCAGTACTTC. Translated: CASSLGHRTSGGQETQYF.